These 23 T cell receptor beta chains originate from one sample sequenced in a study of blood T cell repertoires in COVID-19. The repertoire was sequenced with immunoSEQ multiplex PCR; TCRdb's copy has only in-frame clones and lacks some. This table has 96,000 or so clones, around 81% appearing once. Sequenced sample: peripheral blood. These receptors came from a man of 80 years or more with COVID-19, enrolled during active disease.

This chain joins TRBV28 and TRBJ1-5, with D possibly being TRBD1 (6 bases). From germline, CDR1 is MDHEN and CDR2 SYDVKM. This CDR3 has 15 amino acids. V was trimmed by 6 bases and J by 4 bases, leaving 16 bases between them. This CDR3 is CASRPTGMPNQPQHF. CDR3 DNA: TGTGCCAGCAGACCAACAGGGATGCCAAATCAGCCCCAGCATTTT.

This chain joins TRBV5-6 and TRBJ2-1; D is possibly TRBD2 (6 bases). Germline-derived CDR1 and CDR2 are SGHDT and YYEEEE. Trimming pared 1 base from V and 6 bases from J, leaving 14 bases between. This CDR3 contains 15 residues. The chain's CDR3 is CASSLTGAPLNEQFF. DNA of the CDR3: TGTGCCAGCAGCTTGACGGGAGCACCCCTCAATGAGCAGTTCTTC. Combining the CDR3 with reference TRBV5-6 and TRBJ2-1 gives the whole variable domain DAGVTQSPTHLIKTRGQQVTLRCSPKSGHDTVSWYQQALGQGPQFIFQYYEEEERQRGNFPDRFSGHQFPNYSSELNVNALLLGDSALYLCASSLTGAPLNEQFFGPGTRLTVL.

The gene calls are TRBV7-9 and TRBJ2-3; 8 bases map to TRBD1. The V and J ends lost 3 bases and 2 bases, in that order; junction bases with no gene match: 4. Germline CDR1 reads SEHNR; CDR2 reads FQNEAQ (reference sequence). This CDR3 has 15 residues. The CDR3 reads CASSFGQGYTDTQYF. The DNA for the CDR3 is TGTGCCAGCAGCTTTGGACAGGGATACACAGATACGCAGTATTTT.

This clone was detected only once. The chain uses TRBV10-1 and TRBJ2-3, with 8 bases lining up with TRBD2. This CDR3 has 16 residues. CDR1 is WNHNN and CDR2 is SYGVQD in the germline V gene (reference sequence). The ends lost 0 bases at V and 1 base at J; junction bases unmatched: 3. DNA for the CDR3: TGCGCCAGCAGTGAGTCGCGGGGGGCGCGCACAGATACGCAGTATTTT. It translates to CASSESRGARTDTQYF.

V usage is TRBV6-2 or TRBV6-3 and J usage is TRBJ1-1; 7 bases match TRBD1. Germline lookup yields CDR1 MNHEY and CDR2 SVGEGT. The CDR3 length is 16 residues. Trimming took 2 bases from V and 1 from J; bases not matched to a gene: 7. CDR3 sequence reads: CASSYTHDRENTEAFF. The CDR3 nucleotides read TGTGCCAGCAGTTACACCCACGACAGGGAGAACACTGAAGCTTTCTTT.

This sequence joins TRBV5-1 and TRBJ1-4, with 8 bases identical to TRBD1. The CDR3 loop spans 14 amino acids. The V gene's germline CDR1 is SGHRS and CDR2 YFSETQ. The V gene end was trimmed by 0 bases and the J gene end by 5 bases; junction bases not matched to a gene: 0. This CDR3 is CASSLGQGNEKLFF. The CDR3 nucleotides read TGCGCCAGCAGCTTGGGACAGGGGAATGAAAAACTGTTTTTT. The full variable domain, completed using reference TRBV5-1 and TRBJ1-4, is KAGVTQTPRYLIKTRGQQVTLSCSPISGHRSVSWYQQTPGQGLQFLFEYFSETQRNKGNFPGRFSGRQFSNSRSEMNVSTLELGDSALYLCASSLGQGNEKLFFGSGTQLSVL.

The gene calls are TRBV24-1 and TRBJ2-1; 12 bases agree with TRBD2. The germline CDR1 and CDR2 sequences are KGHDR and SFDVKD. The CDR3 extends over 18 amino acids. After removal of 4 bases from V and 4 bases from J, the junction contained 10 bases not matched to a gene. The DNA for the CDR3 is TGTGCCACCAGTGACGACCTAGCTACTAGCGGGGGGTACAATGAGCAGTTCTTC. Protein sequence: CATSDDLATSGGYNEQFF.

V is TRBV10-3 and J is TRBJ2-1, with no clear D. Trimming removed 2 bases at V and 7 bases at J, with 6 bases between. CDR3 length: 12 residues. Germline values: CDR1 ENHRY, CDR2 SYGVKD. The CDR3 loop is CAISEGLNEQFF. The CDR3 nucleotides read TGTGCCATCAGTGAGGGCCTGAATGAGCAGTTCTTC.

The V call is TRBV29-1, the J call TRBJ2-7, with D perhaps matching TRBD1 (6 bases). V was trimmed by 4 bases and J by 1 base, leaving 14 bases between them. Germline V lookup: CDR1 SQVTM, CDR2 ANQGSEA. The length of the CDR3 is 14 residues. The CDR3 bases are TGCAGCGTTGCCGTGACAGGCGAATCCTACGAGCAGTACTTC. Its protein is CSVAVTGESYEQYF.

The chain couples TRBV5-1 to TRBJ2-3; 9 positions match TRBD2. The V gene end was trimmed by 0 bases and the J gene end by 0 bases; junction bases not matched to a gene: 8. Germline assignment: CDR1 SGHRS and CDR2 YFSETQ. The CDR3 runs 18 residues. The CDR3 coding sequence is TGCGCCAGCAGCTTGGTTCGCGGGGGGGCCACTAGCACAGATACGCAGTATTTT. The encoded protein is CASSLVRGGATSTDTQYF.

The chain joins TRBV5-1 to TRBJ2-1; D call uncertain. This CDR3 spans 16 amino acids. Germline loops: CDR1 SGHRS, CDR2 YFSETQ. V lost 0 bases, J lost 10 bases, and 20 bases lay in between. The CDR3 DNA is TGCGCCAGCAGCTTGGGGTCAGGTCGAACGACGGCGGAGCAGTTCTTC. This codes for CASSLGSGRTTAEQFF.

The chain combines TRBV3-1 (or the pseudogene TRBV3-2) with TRBJ1-1, with a possible D match to TRBD1 (6 bases). The CDR3 covers 14 residues. CDR1 is LGHDT and CDR2 is YNNKEL in the germline V gene (reference sequence). V was trimmed by 3 bases and J by 4 bases, leaving 12 bases between them. The CDR3 spells CASSQAGDSTEAFF. The CDR3 nucleotides read TGTGCCAGCAGCCAGGCAGGGGATAGCACTGAAGCTTTCTTT.

The V and J genes are TRBV5-6 and TRBJ1-2, with 7 bases matching TRBD1. This CDR3 is 16 amino acids long. The junction had 13 bases not matched to a gene; V was cut back by 4 bases and J by 4 bases. CDR1 and CDR2 from the germline V gene are SGHDT and YYEEEE. CDR3 nucleotides: TGTGCCAGCAGCCCTCGGACAGGCCGCTCCATCTATGGCTACACCTTC. Amino acid sequence: CASSPRTGRSIYGYTF.

V usage is TRBV18 and J usage is TRBJ2-7, with TRBD2 identical over 10 bases. CDR1 and CDR2 from the germline V gene are KGHSH and LQKENI. The CDR3 loop spans 14 amino acids. Unmatched junction bases numbered 5, after V lost 2 bases and J lost 7 bases. The CDR3 DNA follows: TGTGCCAGCTCACCAGGACTAGCGGATCTTGAGCAGTACTTC. Translated: CASSPGLADLEQYF. Looking up the rest from reference TRBV18 and TRBJ2-7 gives the full variable domain: NAGVMQNPRHLVRRRGQEARLRCSPMKGHSHVYWYRQLPEEGLKFMVYLQKENIIDESGMPKERFSAEFPKEGPSILRIQQVVRGDSAAYFCASSPGLADLEQYFGPGTRLTVT.

This clone came up once. The genes are TRBV4-3 and TRBJ2-3; 8 bases are a match to TRBD2. The trim removed 1 base at V and 2 bases at J, leaving 8 bases unmatched. Germline V gene lookup returns CDR1 LGHNA and CDR2 YSLEER. The CDR3 runs to 17 residues. The CDR3 spells CASSQASGGGPTDTQYF. The CDR3 nucleotides are TGCGCCAGCAGCCAAGCCTCGGGGGGGGGCCCCACAGATACGCAGTATTTT.

This clone appeared a single time. The chain recombines TRBV7-8 with TRBJ1-1; 11 bases match TRBD1. This CDR3 has 14 amino acids. Germline assignment: CDR1 SGHVS and CDR2 FQNEAQ. V dropped 5 bases and J dropped 10; count of bases not matched to a gene: 9. In nucleotides, the CDR3 is TGTGCCAGCAGCCCCGGGACAGGGGGAATTGGAGCTTTCTTT. It specifies CASSPGTGGIGAFF. Full variable domain (missing parts from reference TRBV7-8 and TRBJ1-1): GAGVSQSPRYKVAKRGQDVALRCDPISGHVSLFWYQQALGQGPEFLTYFQNEAQLDKSGLPSDRFFAERPEGSVSTLKIQRTQQEDSAVYLCASSPGTGGIGAFFGQGTRLTVV.

The chain employs TRBV28 and TRBJ2-1; the D is unclear. The V and J ends lost 3 bases and 0 bases respectively, with 9 bases between them. Germline V gene sequence: CDR1 MDHEN, CDR2 SYDVKM. The CDR3 length is 15 residues. The CDR3 loop is CASSLLTSSYNEQFF. The CDR3 DNA follows: TGTGCCAGCAGTTTGCTGACAAGCTCCTACAATGAGCAGTTCTTC.

The chain has TRBV6-2 or TRBV6-3 and TRBJ2-1; 7 bases are a match to TRBD1. Germline V gene data show CDR1 as MNHEY and CDR2 as SVGEGT. The CDR3 is 18 amino acids. The V gene end was trimmed by 2 bases and the J gene end by 5 bases; junction bases not matched to a gene: 15. The CDR3 loop is CASSYPSTGFLPNNEQFF. CDR3 nucleotide sequence: TGTGCCAGCAGTTACCCTTCGACAGGGTTCCTCCCTAACAATGAGCAGTTCTTC.

CDR3 coding DNA: TGCGCCAGCAGGGTAGCTTATCGGGAGGGCCCTGGGGCCAACGTCCTGACTTTC. It codes for CASRVAYREGPGANVLTF. This chain uses TRBV10-2 with TRBJ2-6, with 8 bases aligning to TRBD2. V lost 6 bases and J lost 2; bases outside the gene matches: 12. CDR1 and CDR2 (germline): WSHSY, SAAADI. This CDR3 is 18 amino acids long.

This chain connects TRBV5-1 to TRBJ1-2; 8 bases line up with TRBD1. Unmatched junction bases numbered 8, after V lost 3 bases and J lost 4 bases. CDR1 is SGHRS, CDR2 YFSETQ, per germline. The CDR3 spans 15 residues. The CDR3 DNA is TGCGCCAGCAGCTCCGGGACAGGACCATTCTATGGCTACACCTTC. Translated, it gives CASSSGTGPFYGYTF.

This clone was observed once. The chain carries TRBV7-8 and TRBJ1-6; 7 bases are a match to TRBD1. In germline, CDR1 is SGHVS, CDR2 FQNEAQ. The CDR3 spans 14 residues. V was pared by 6 bases and J by 10 bases, with 9 bases of the junction left unmatched. CDR3 bases: TGTGCCAGCAGTCCAGACAGGGCCGGCTCACCCCTCCACTTT. Translation gives CASSPDRAGSPLHF. Full variable domain (missing parts from reference TRBV7-8 and TRBJ1-6): GAGVSQSPRYKVAKRGQDVALRCDPISGHVSLFWYQQALGQGPEFLTYFQNEAQLDKSGLPSDRFFAERPEGSVSTLKIQRTQQEDSAVYLCASSPDRAGSPLHFGNGTRLTVT.

This rearrangement joins TRBV25-1 to TRBJ1-3; D call uncertain. Trimming removed 4 bases from V and 2 bases from J, with 15 bases in between. Germline CDR1 MGHDK, CDR2 SYGVNS. The CDR3 sequence is 16 residues long. CDR3 DNA sequence: TGTGCCAGCAGTGTAAAAACCGGAGTTGCTGGAAACACCATATATTTT. Translating gives CASSVKTGVAGNTIYF.

The chain joins TRBV27 to TRBJ2-7, with 8 bases that match TRBD1. Germline trimming cut 4 bases from V and 2 bases from J; bases unmatched to any gene: 4. The CDR3 has 14 residues. Germline V gene lookup returns CDR1 MNHEY and CDR2 SMNVEV (reference sequence). CDR3 DNA sequence: TGTGCCAGCAGTTCGACAGGGGATCCCTACGAGCAGTACTTC. The encoded protein is CASSSTGDPYEQYF.